This T cell receptor beta chain appears in the sequencing data of a study of cytotoxic CD8 clonotypes in ibrutinib-treated CLL (dated by TCRdb to about 2021). For the study in its entirety: In this cohort, about 15 patients were treatment-naive and some 10 were relapsed/refractory, while under 18 had unmutated IGHV. Partial responses were observed in roughly 24 patients and complete responses in 2; after a median follow-up of roughly 72 months, remission was maintained in roughly 14 patients and progression was observed in around twelve. Response samples were obtained after a median of approximately twelve months of treatment, with a range of roughly 6 to 40 months. Samples averaged about 260,000 productive templates and 80,000 to 100,000 productive rearrangements. Longitudinal samples were obtainable from about 30% of the roughly 90 participants in the trial. Cryopreserved peripheral blood mononuclear cells were obtained prior to treatment, at the time of response, and at either disease progression or sustained remission. Every remission and progressive disease sample was obtained while ibrutinib was still being received by the patients. General conclusions and limits of the study: Public clonotypes were found to be uncommon and were observed to contract or remain stable during treatment; the increase in clonality was shown to reflect expansion of private clonotypes at ibrutinib response. At ibrutinib response clonality went up, during sustained remission it held steady, and at progression it dropped back toward baseline. Baseline clonality exceeded that of age-matched healthy donors and correlated strongly with circulating CD8+ T-cell counts. Sampling times were not matched between sustained-remission and progressing patients, and lymph node repertoires were not studied.

V is reduced by 3 bases and J by 4 bases, leaving a spacing of 12 bases between them. CDR1 and CDR2 (LNHDA, SQIVND) derive from the germline V gene (reference sequence). Reading from cysteine to phenylalanine, the CDR3 counts 14 amino acids. The DNA shown is the 42-base CDR3, in frame from base 1. Explained via the paper, the time point label denotes: about eleven months on ibrutinib. For TCR beta library preparation, roughly 2.1 micrograms of genomic DNA was extracted from cryopreserved PBMCs. Longitudinal blood samples from CLL patients on ibrutinib monotherapy were analyzed using high-throughput TCR beta sequencing. The patients took part in an open-label, single-center phase 2 trial of ibrutinib monotherapy. On a MiSeq, deep resolution sequencing aimed for a depth between 1 in 1 million and 1 in 200,000 T cells, with each clonotype covered 10x on average. TCR beta libraries were generated with the immunoSEQ hsTCRB Kit. As for how the authors treated the data: Data were analyzed with ImmunoSEQ Data Assistant and ImmunoSEQ Analyzer, with V, D and J genes assigned per IMGT definitions. Clonality was computed as one minus normalized Shannon entropy of productive rearrangement frequencies, ranging from 0 to 1. Only overrepresented clonotypes making up at least 0.05% of the repertoire of each patient were included in the public clonotype analysis. Some 14 age-matched healthy donor repertoires from immuneACCESS served as clonality controls. TCRdb carries this immuneACCESS record with in-frame sequences only. Its versions omit some clonotypes, under half of them owing to an unresolved V gene in the studies checked, with the rest unexplained. That table is the source of V, J and clone size, and D and trimming were worked out from the DNA. Within this sample are 200,000 or so clones, with over 65% of them counted one time only. Approximately 6.3% of the sample goes to the ten largest clones.

Points on this clone: This receptor's antigen is unknown. No per-base quality is available; no much larger clone lies one base away. Other DNA sequences in this specimen translate into the identical CDR3.

This TCR came from a human donor with chronic lymphocytic leukemia. The input for sequencing was PBMCs, taken after 12 months of ibrutinib treatment. In this chain, TRBV19 is recombined with TRBJ1-1, with no reliable assignment of the D segment. The nucleotide sequence is TGTGCCAGTAGTATCTCGGGGTGGGGCACTGAAGCTTTCTTT. The translation is CASSISGWGTEAFF.